Each of the 23 T cell receptor beta chains below was sequenced from the same sample in a study of blood T cell repertoires in COVID-19. Measured with immunoSEQ multiplex PCR; TCRdb has only the in-frame clones, and not every one. Of under 130,000 clones in the sample, roughly 90% were seen once. Sequencing was done on a sample of peripheral blood. These receptors came from an elderly woman in a cohort sampled during active COVID-19.

This chain links TRBV12-3 or TRBV12-4 with TRBJ1-4; the D is unclear. V shed 7 bases and J shed 10 bases, with 16 bases lying between them. This CDR3 contains 13 residues. Here the CDR3 reads CASIQRAGGKLFF. CDR3 in DNA: TGTGCCAGCATTCAGCGGGCTGGAGGAAAACTGTTTTTT.

The chain uses TRBV5-1 and TRBJ1-4, with D possibly TRBD1 on 5 matching bases. V gave up 7 bases and J gave up 0 bases, with 10 bases separating them. The CDR3 totals 14 residues. From germline, CDR1 is SGHRS and CDR2 YFSETQ. For the CDR3, the DNA is TGCGCCAGCCAAACAGGAGCAACTAATGAAAAACTGTTTTTT. Its protein product is CASQTGATNEKLFF.

The chain recombines TRBV19 with TRBJ2-3; D possibly corresponds to TRBD2 (6 bases). Germline CDR1 reads LNHDA; CDR2 reads SQIVND (reference sequence). The CDR3 contains 14 residues. V was pared by 3 bases and J by 0 bases, with 7 bases between. The chain's CDR3 is CASSISGSTDTQYF. Here the CDR3 DNA reads TGTGCCAGTAGTATCAGCGGGAGCACAGATACGCAGTATTTT.

This clone was detected only once. The chain links TRBV6-4 to TRBJ1-1; D unclear. This CDR3 is built from 15 residues. V gave up 0 bases and J gave up 0 bases, with 8 bases separating them. CDR1 is MRHNA and CDR2 is SNTAGT in the germline V gene. The CDR3 spells CASSDSNGMNTEAFF. As DNA, the CDR3 is TGTGCCAGCAGTGACTCGAACGGGATGAACACTGAAGCTTTCTTT.

V usage is TRBV18 and J usage is TRBJ2-1; a weak D match, TRBD2 (5 bases). Germline values: CDR1 KGHSH, CDR2 LQKENI. V lost 6 bases and J 4 bases, leaving 10 bases between the germline ends. The CDR3 length is 13 residues. CDR3 sequence reads: CASSQREYNEQFF. In DNA form, the CDR3 reads TGTGCCAGCTCTCAAAGGGAGTACAATGAGCAGTTCTTC. Full variable domain (missing parts from reference TRBV18 and TRBJ2-1): NAGVMQNPRHLVRRRGQEARLRCSPMKGHSHVYWYRQLPEEGLKFMVYLQKENIIDESGMPKERFSAEFPKEGPSILRIQQVVRGDSAAYFCASSQREYNEQFFGPGTRLTVL.

The gene calls are TRBV19 and TRBJ2-3; D uncertain. CDR3 size: 13 residues. Germline V gives CDR1 LNHDA, CDR2 SQIVND (reference sequence). V shed 7 bases and J shed 2 bases, with 10 bases lying between them. The CDR3 DNA follows: TGTGCCAGTACAGGTGACCCCACAGATACGCAGTATTTT. Translated, it gives CASTGDPTDTQYF.

V usage is TRBV6-5 and J usage is TRBJ1-5; D gene uncertain. Germline assignment: CDR1 MNHEY and CDR2 SVGAGI. Between the trimmed V and J ends, which lost 7 bases and 0 bases, there was a span of 13 bases. This CDR3 is built from 15 residues. The CDR3 coding sequence is TGTGCCAGCATCTCGCTAGATTCTAGCAATCAGCCCCAGCATTTT. It codes for CASISLDSSNQPQHF.

The chain joins TRBV27 to TRBJ2-7, with 10 nucleotides matching TRBD1. The CDR3 has 14 residues. Germline CDR1 MNHEY, CDR2 SMNVEV (reference sequence). Unmatched junction bases numbered 6, after V lost 6 bases and J lost 4 bases. For the CDR3, the DNA is TGTGCCAGCAGCCCGACAGGGGGCGCATACGAGCAGTACTTC. Residues: CASSPTGGAYEQYF.

The V gene is TRBV18, the J gene TRBJ2-1; 7 bases match TRBD2. After removal of 2 bases from V and 8 bases from J, the junction contained 6 bases not matched to a gene. Germline loops: CDR1 KGHSH, CDR2 LQKENI. The CDR3 is made up of 14 amino acids. The CDR3 DNA reads TGTGCCAGCTCACCAGAAGGACTAGAGCATGAGCAGTTCTTC. This codes for CASSPEGLEHEQFF.

The rearrangement links TRBV29-1 to TRBJ1-2, with 8 bases lining up with TRBD1. The CDR3 consists of 15 residues. Germline V lookup: CDR1 SQVTM, CDR2 ANQGSEA. V shed 0 bases, J shed 0 bases, and the junction held 3 bases outside the gene matches. CDR3 bases: TGCAGCGTTGAAGAGATACAGGGGGCTAACTATGGCTACACCTTC. It encodes CSVEEIQGANYGYTF.

This clone was observed a single time. The chain couples TRBV6-2 or TRBV6-3 to TRBJ2-7; 14 bases line up with TRBD2. The germline CDR1 and CDR2 sequences are MNHEY and SVGEGT. The CDR3 totals 15 residues. Trimming took 5 bases from V and 6 from J; bases not matched to a gene: 6. The CDR3 coding sequence is TGTGCCAGCAGTAGGGGACTAGCGGGAGTACGCGAGCAGTACTTC. This codes for CASSRGLAGVREQYF.

A few counts support this clone. The chain uses TRBV7-9 and TRBJ1-6, with 10 nucleotides matching TRBD1. The J segment lost 12 bases and the V segment lost 5 bases, leaving 13 bases of the junction unmatched. This CDR3 has 16 amino acids. Germline CDR1 and CDR2: SEHNR and FQNEAQ (reference sequence). The CDR3 loop reads CASSTQTGTGVRPLHF. DNA of the CDR3: TGTGCCAGCAGCACTCAAACCGGGACAGGGGTTCGACCCCTCCACTTT.

The CDR3 nucleotides are TGCAGCGTTCCTTCTCTGTTCGGGGCTAGCGGCACAGATACGCAGTATTTT. It yields the protein CSVPSLFGASGTDTQYF. V gene TRBV29-1 combines with J gene TRBJ2-3; TRBD2 might be the D (6 bases). The CDR3 consists of 17 residues. The V end was cut by 5 bases, the J end by 1 base, with 22 bases between. Germline V gives CDR1 SQVTM, CDR2 ANQGSEA.

The chain joins TRBV24-1 to TRBJ2-7; TRBD1 might be the D (6 bases). Germline CDR1 and CDR2: KGHDR and SFDVKD. The V end lost 0 bases, the J end lost 4 bases, and 6 bases lay between the germline ends. This CDR3 has 13 residues. The CDR3 DNA sequence: TGTGCCACCAGTGATTTGCAGGGGTACGAGCAGTACTTC. It specifies CATSDLQGYEQYF.

The rearrangement links TRBV2 to TRBJ2-1, with D tentatively TRBD2 (6 bases). Germline CDR1 reads SNHLY; CDR2 reads FYNNEI. The ends were cut back, 6 bases at V and 4 bases at J, with 19 bases in the middle. The CDR3 is 16 amino acids. The CDR3 sequence: CASSLGGPPVYNEQFF. For the CDR3, the DNA is TGTGCCAGCAGCCTCGGAGGGCCCCCCGTTTACAATGAGCAGTTCTTC.

A few counts support this clone. The chain joins TRBV28 to TRBJ1-6; 8 bases are shared with TRBD1. CDR1 and CDR2 from the germline V gene are MDHEN and SYDVKM. The V gene end was trimmed by 4 bases and the J gene end by 7 bases; junction bases not matched to a gene: 9. The length of the CDR3 is 16 residues. The DNA of the CDR3 is TGTGCCAGCAGTTCAGGGAAACAGGGGGGGAATTCACCCCTCCACTTT. Translated, it gives CASSSGKQGGNSPLHF.

The gene calls are TRBV7-9 and TRBJ2-1, with 9 bases matching TRBD1. J gave up 6 bases and V 5 bases, and 5 bases lay outside the gene matches. This CDR3 region has 14 residues. CDR1 SEHNR and CDR2 FQNEAQ come from the germline V gene (reference sequence). The CDR3 sequence is CASSRDRARNEQFF. The DNA for the CDR3 is TGTGCCAGCAGCCGGGACAGGGCCCGCAATGAGCAGTTCTTC.

The chain recombines TRBV5-1 with TRBJ2-1; D call uncertain. Germline V gene data show CDR1 as SGHRS and CDR2 as YFSETQ. The CDR3 is 13 residues long. Trimming removed 4 bases from V and 5 bases from J, with 10 bases in between. CDR3 residues: CASSAPNHNEQFF. The CDR3 bases are TGCGCCAGCAGCGCCCCTAACCACAATGAGCAGTTCTTC.

The rearrangement joins TRBV19 to TRBJ1-5, with a tentative D call TRBD1 (6 bases). The germline gives CDR1 LNHDA, CDR2 SQIVND (reference sequence). The CDR3 is made up of 13 amino acids. The ends were cut back, 2 bases at V and 7 bases at J, with 9 bases in the middle. The CDR3 nucleotides are TGTGCCAGTAGTATATCCAGGGGCCAGCCCCAGCATTTT. It encodes CASSISRGQPQHF.

The J gene is TRBJ2-3, the V gene TRBV7-2, with 14 bases lining up with TRBD2. CDR1 and CDR2 from the germline V gene are SGHTA and FQGNSA. The CDR3 consists of 17 residues. V lost 3 bases, J lost 4 bases, and 6 bases stayed unmatched. CDR3 nucleotides: TGTGCCAGCAGCTTGGGGACTAGCGGGAGTGTTGCAGATACGCAGTATTTT. Amino acid sequence: CASSLGTSGSVADTQYF. Based on the CDR3 plus reference TRBV7-2 and TRBJ2-3, the full variable domain is GAGVSQSPSNKVTEKGKDVELRCDPISGHTALYWYRQSLGQGLEFLIYFQGNSAPDKSGLPSDRFSAERTGGSVSTLTIQRTQQEDSAVYLCASSLGTSGSVADTQYFGPGTRLTVL.

A remark on this clone: The junction shows a germline mismatch at one end, possibly a read error. The chain recombines TRBV7-7 with TRBJ2-3, with 8 bases that match TRBD2. The CDR3 covers 18 residues. Germline V lookup: CDR1 SSHAT, CDR2 FNYEAQ (reference sequence). The CDR3, as DNA: TGTGCTAGCAGCTTAAGGTCGCGGGCTAGCGGGTCCACAGATACGCAGTATTTT. It translates to CASSLRSRASGSTDTQYF.

J is TRBJ2-1 and V is TRBV10-1, with 8 nucleotides matching TRBD2. This CDR3 contains 13 residues. Germline V gives CDR1 WNHNN, CDR2 SYGVQD (reference sequence). The J segment lost 3 bases and the V segment lost 6 bases, leaving 1 base of the junction unmatched. CDR3 loop: CASRREDYNEQFF. In nucleotides, the CDR3 is TGCGCCAGCAGGCGGGAGGACTACAATGAGCAGTTCTTC.

The chain carries TRBV28 and TRBJ2-5, with TRBD2 as a possible D gene (7 bases). With 1 base removed from V and 5 bases from J, the gap between germline ends came to 11 bases. The CDR3 contains 14 residues. Germline loops: CDR1 MDHEN, CDR2 SYDVKM. The CDR3 bases are TGTGCCAGCAGTTTATTGGGGAGGGGGGAGACCCAGTACTTC. This codes for CASSLLGRGETQYF. Using reference TRBV28 and TRBJ2-5 for the parts outside the CDR3, the full variable domain is DVKVTQSSRYLVKRTGEKVFLECVQDMDHENMFWYRQDPGLGLRLIYFSYDVKMKEKGDIPEGYSVSREKKERFSLILESASTNQTSMYLCASSLLGRGETQYFGPGTRLLVL.